Sequencing of this T cell receptor (beta chain) was carried out in a study of T cells in Graves' hyperthyroidism and ophthalmopathy. The CDR3 spans 14 residues. The germline V gene encodes CDR1 SGHNT and CDR2 YENEEA. J was trimmed by 1 base and V by 3 bases; bases with no gene match: 2. There are many counts of this clonotype. Amplification of TCR beta CDR3 regions used RNA as the template. The HTBI primer set drove a first-round RT-PCR of the TCR CDR3. One entry per CDR3 protein, called by TCRdb with MiXCR from the multiplex PCR reads. The profile covers some 570,000 distinct CDR3 sequences, with approximately 15% appearing a single time and roughly 7% taken by the ten largest.

Input material: blood. The origin of this receptor is a young woman with Graves' ophthalmopathy. The V call is TRBV11-3, the J call TRBJ2-5, with TRBD2 matching 7 bases. CDR3 DNA: TGTGCCAGCAGCTTTAGCGGGCTCCAAGAGACCCAGTACTTC. This translates into CASSFSGLQETQYF.